The clone carrying this T cell receptor beta chain was picked up many times. Antigen specificity is unknown. This specimen comes from a study of human T cells and chemical hapten exposure. In the study overall: Patch tests containing 0.01% DPC, applied to the upper back, were read at 6 days. Slight volume differences across pooled libraries mainly accounted for varying per-sample TCR yields.

Individual cDNA molecules (in the library) carried attached unique molecular identifiers. TCRdb re-derived calls from the RACE reads in MiXCR, one entry per CDR3 protein. The repertoire holds 56,000 or so distinct CDR3 sequences, 9.6% seen once, with 9.5% to 10% in the top ten. Time point indicated: pre-sensitization, week 0. Regarding treatment: therapeutic diphenylcyclopropenone sensitization with weekly scalp DPC. The authors extracted total RNA from unfractionated whole blood. Trimming took off 6 bases at V and 1 base at J, with 9 bases between the two ends. The CDR3 is 13 amino acids. General study results and limits: DPC sensitization left the count of TCRs above 1 in 1000 unchanged.

The specimen comprised whole blood, sampled in connection with sensitization to the hapten diphenylcyclopropenone (DPC). The rearrangement joins TRBV12-3 or TRBV12-4 to TRBJ1-1; D unresolved. This clonotype was obtained from a woman aged 25 to 45 with alopecia areata. Some clones in this sample may be carry-over from other donors' samples. The CDR3 DNA reads TGTGCCAGCAGACCCACCGAGAACACTGAAGCTTTCTTT. Translated: CASRPTENTEAFF.